This TCR beta chain was identified in a study of blood T cell repertoires in COVID-19 (TCRdb year 2020). Notes on the research overall: Collaborator samples came from the United States, Italy and Spain and covered acute and convalescent phases of COVID-19. The samples were drawn from the first 160 participants of the ongoing ImmuneRACE study and from roughly 1,300 subjects provided by 6 global collaborators. A freely available public database, intended as a resource for researchers studying the immune response to SARS-CoV-2, is where the repertoires were released. The prospective study material was composed of cDNA or gDNA derived from T cells, B-cell-depleted T cells, or PBMCs. A de-identified subject ID, COVID-19 status, age in years and sex were almost always included in the sample metadata. HLA class I and class II types, where available, came from metadata supplied by the sample provider rather than from assay-based typing. Deeply sampled blood TCRbeta repertoires from subjects exposed to, actively infected with, or recovered from COVID-19 were included in the dataset.

Worth noting for this clone: This receptor's antigen is unknown. No clone much larger than this one lies a single base away; base qualities are absent.

TCRbeta CDR3 regions were amplified from genomic DNA using the immunoSEQ Assay, a bias-controlled multiplex PCR. In the authors' own workflow: The number of nucleated cells in each sample was estimated by amplification of reference gene primers within the assay. To quantify the absolute abundance of each unique TCRbeta CDR3 rearrangement, sequence reads were collapsed and filtered. For each sample, productive Simpson clonality was calculated by taking the square root of Simpson's diversity index across productive rearrangements. TCRdb took this table from immuneACCESS and kept in-frame rearrangements with V and J called. Such tables lack part of the clones; where checked against another copy, unresolved V genes explain under half of the gap, and the rest is unexplained. Clone size and the V and J calls come from that table; the DNA yielded D and trimming. In all, the sample holds some 230,000 clones, and around 80% of those were seen once. The ten largest account for more than 4.5% of the sample.

What the work shows at the level of the full study, not this receptor alone: Clinical and demographic metadata were provided uncurated, with the amount varying by source and participant.

Samples from volunteer blood donors who had recovered from COVID-19 were contributed by a second Seattle source. Each collaborating institution followed its own protocols to collect whole blood in K2EDTA tubes. Collaborator samples were shipped for TCRbeta analysis as frozen whole blood, isolated PBMCs, or DNA extracted from either sample type. The source of this sequence is a woman between 55 and 75 years old who had recovered from COVID-19. Sequencing was performed on peripheral blood.

Read as DNA, the sequence is TGTGCCAGCAGCACCCACGGGGGGTTGGGCACACCCCTCCACTTT. The translation is CASSTHGGLGTPLHF. Recombination linked TRBV21-1 to TRBJ1-6. TRBV21-1 is listed as a pseudogene. Measured from the cysteine to the phenylalanine, the CDR3 is 15 residues long. CDR3 DNA only is kept here, 45 bases in frame from base 1.